What follows describes a single T cell receptor (beta chain). Its antigen is not identified. These data come from a study of regulatory and conventional T cells in RAG deficiency. Measured with immunoSEQ multiplex PCR; TCRdb has only the in-frame clones, and not every one. The sample includes around 30,000 clones, 80% to 90% of them seen just once. The CDR3 length is 12 residues. In germline, CDR1 is SGHNT, CDR2 YENEEA. Trimming pared 4 bases from V and 5 bases from J, leaving 8 bases between. General study findings and limits: In Omenn syndrome, sorted "Tregs" may be peripherally activated cells.

This sample also belongs to another study, concerning regulatory T cells. This second study says: Amplification used 52 TRBV primers and 13 TRBJ primers.

Sample: CD8+ T cells sorted from blood. The chain combines TRBV11-3 with TRBJ2-5; the D is unclear. The clonotype comes from a human donor in good health. The CDR3 reads CASSYPEETQYF. The CDR3, as DNA: TGTGCCAGCAGCTACCCGGAGGAGACCCAGTACTTC.